This T cell receptor beta chain is drawn from a study of breast tumors, draining lymph nodes, adjacent tissues. This clonotype was detected ten times or more. This may be a read error, as it is one base from a much larger clone. Because the CDR3 is missing its conserved closing phenylalanine or tryptophan, this is likely a read error. Trimming stripped 2 bases from V and 6 bases from J, with 15 bases between. This CDR3 has 14 amino acids. Germline V gene data show CDR1 as SGHRS and CDR2 as YFSETQ. TCRdb ran MiXCR on the multiplex PCR reads and lists one entry per CDR3 protein. The sample shows about 150,000 distinct CDR3 sequences, 32% of them seen only once. Axillary draining lymph nodes of breast cancer patients supplied the node samples.

V usage is TRBV5-1 and J usage is TRBJ2-7; tentatively, D is TRBD2 (5 bases). The sequenced sample was axillary lymph node tissue. This clonotype originated in a female donor with breast cancer. Some clones in this sample may be carry-over from other donors' samples. Here the CDR3 reads CASSLGPGSGEQYL. The CDR3 nucleotides are TGCGCCAGCAGCTTAGGACCGGGGTCGGGCGAGCAGTACCTC.